This TCR beta chain is from a study of blood T cell repertoires in COVID-19. Generated by immunoSEQ multiplex PCR, the TCRdb table keeps only in-frame clones and is missing some. The profile covers about 190,000 clones, with under 80% appearing a single time and 13% taken by the ten largest. This clone was seen at least ten times. The CDR3 loop spans 11 amino acids. Germline V gives CDR1 MNHEY, CDR2 SMNVEV (reference sequence). V was cut by 6 bases and J by 5 bases, with 6 bases left in between. Specimen: peripheral blood. The TCR sequence derives from a man aged 45-60 years who had recovered from COVID-19. The rearrangement joins TRBV27 to TRBJ2-3; D gene ambiguous. The CDR3 nucleotides are TGTGCCAGCAGCCCGGGAGATACGCAGTATTTT. Its translation: CASSPGDTQYF.